This T cell receptor (beta chain) is from a study of cytomegalovirus exposure and HLA in healthy donors listed by TCRdb under 2017. Describing the broader study: According to a later analysis, the roughly 130 validation repertoires were produced on the same platform as the roughly 700 repertoires of the first cohort. High-throughput TCR immunosequencing, statistical association of individual TCRs with disease status, and machine learning were combined to predict cytomegalovirus infection status. The aim of the study was to test whether cataloging public T cell receptors could identify signatures of past pathogen exposure. In addition to the first cohort of 500 to 850 subjects, a separate validation cohort of under 150 different subjects was used. Findings and caveats that apply to the study as a whole: The validation cohort had no HLA typing available for a later analysis, so co-occurrence within that cohort was assessed over all 130 or so repertoires. A later analysis found that TCRs clustered in the first cohort also tended to co-occur in the roughly 120 validation repertoires, with 90% to 95% of cluster scores above 0. In vitro tests confirmed that a few of the cytomegalovirus-associated TCR beta chains recognize cytomegalovirus antigens. A total of roughly 160 TCR beta chains were listed by the study as associated with cytomegalovirus. The authors suggested that the approach could potentially be generalized to other disease states and immunological phenotypes. The classifier was reported to diagnose cytomegalovirus status with high specificity and sensitivity in both the original cohort and the validation cohort. Across donors, most TCR sequences were observed very rarely, whereas some public TCRs were present in many individuals.

The donors were included in the validation cohort of some 120 subjects, a group kept apart from the approximately 700-subject first cohort. CDR1 and CDR2, looked up from the germline V gene, are ENHRY and SYGVKD. Its CDR3 holds 14 amino acids, cysteine through phenylalanine. The CDR3 DNA has 42 bases and is translated from base 1. The V end loses 4 bases and the J end loses 8 bases, and a stretch of 14 bases separates them. Library creation used the immunoSEQ multiplex PCR assay. The authors' pipeline ran thus. A statistical classification framework was developed to diagnose cytomegalovirus status using the catalog of TCR beta chain sequences. TCRdb took over this immuneACCESS table, retaining in-frame rearrangements with V and J assigned. Such tables are incomplete; in checked studies, under half of the missing clones stem from an unresolved V gene, and the remainder is unexplained. V, J and clone size derive from that table, while D and trimming were established from the DNA sequence. Within this sample are 130,000 to 150,000 clones, with 85% to 90% of them counted one time only. The ten largest clones capture around 3.2% of the sample.

As regards this clone: This clone's antigen is unknown. Base-call qualities are not available, and no considerably larger clone is one nucleotide away.

The rearrangement combines TRBV10-3 with TRBJ1-4; TRBD1 is possibly the D segment (6 matching bases). This receptor was obtained from a woman between 18 and 30 years old in good health and CMV-seropositive. Sequenced: PBMCs. The DNA is TGTGCCATCAGTGGCACAGGGCGTGGGGAAAAACTGTTTTTT. It is translated as CAISGTGRGEKLFF.